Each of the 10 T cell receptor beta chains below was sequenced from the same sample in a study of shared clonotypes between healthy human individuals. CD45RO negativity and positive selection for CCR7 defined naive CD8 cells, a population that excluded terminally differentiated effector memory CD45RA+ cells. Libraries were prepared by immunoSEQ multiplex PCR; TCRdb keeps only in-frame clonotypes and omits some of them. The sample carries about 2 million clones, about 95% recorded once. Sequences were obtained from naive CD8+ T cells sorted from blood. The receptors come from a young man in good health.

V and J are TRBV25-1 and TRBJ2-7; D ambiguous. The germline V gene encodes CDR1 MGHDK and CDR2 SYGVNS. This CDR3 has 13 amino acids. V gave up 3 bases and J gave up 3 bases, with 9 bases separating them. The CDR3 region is CASSETSDYEQYF. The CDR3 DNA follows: TGTGCCAGCAGTGAGACAAGCGACTACGAGCAGTACTTC.

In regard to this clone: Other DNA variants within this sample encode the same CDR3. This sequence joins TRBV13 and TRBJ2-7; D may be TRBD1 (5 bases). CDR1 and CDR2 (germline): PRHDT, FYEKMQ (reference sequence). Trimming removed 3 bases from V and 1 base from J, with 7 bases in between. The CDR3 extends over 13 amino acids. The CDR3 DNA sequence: TGTGCCAGCAGCTTGGGGCTTTCCTACGAGCAGTACTTC. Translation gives CASSLGLSYEQYF.

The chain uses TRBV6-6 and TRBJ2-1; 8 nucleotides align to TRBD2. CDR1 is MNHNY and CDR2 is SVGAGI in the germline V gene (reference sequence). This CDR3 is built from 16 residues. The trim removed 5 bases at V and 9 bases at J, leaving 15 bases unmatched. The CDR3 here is CASSNLLAGTGTEQFF. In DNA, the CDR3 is TGTGCCAGCAGTAATTTGTTAGCGGGAACGGGGACTGAGCAGTTCTTC.

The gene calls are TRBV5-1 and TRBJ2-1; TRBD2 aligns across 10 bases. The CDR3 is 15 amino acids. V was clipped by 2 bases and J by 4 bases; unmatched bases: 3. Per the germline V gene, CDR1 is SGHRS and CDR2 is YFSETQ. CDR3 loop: CASSFSGGTYNEQFF. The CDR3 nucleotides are TGCGCCAGCAGCTTTAGCGGGGGGACTTACAATGAGCAGTTCTTC.

CDR3: CASSLSGSDTQYF. In DNA, the CDR3 is TGTGCCAGCAGCTTATCGGGGTCAGATACGCAGTATTTT. This rearrangement joins TRBV11-3 to TRBJ2-3; D might be TRBD2 (5 bases). Germline CDR1 and CDR2: SGHNT and YENEEA. This CDR3 is built from 13 residues. Between the trimmed V and J ends, which lost 2 bases and 4 bases, there was a span of 7 bases.

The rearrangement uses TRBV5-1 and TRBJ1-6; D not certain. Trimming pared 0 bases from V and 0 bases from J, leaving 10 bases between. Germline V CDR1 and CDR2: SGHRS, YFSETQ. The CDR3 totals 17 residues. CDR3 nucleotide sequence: TGCGCCAGCAGCTTGGCCACTGTTAGCTCCTATAATTCACCCCTCCACTTT. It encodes CASSLATVSSYNSPLHF.

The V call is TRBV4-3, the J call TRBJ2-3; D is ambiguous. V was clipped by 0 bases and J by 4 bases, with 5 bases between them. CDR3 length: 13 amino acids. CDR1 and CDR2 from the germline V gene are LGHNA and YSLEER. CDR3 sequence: CASSQDIADTQYF. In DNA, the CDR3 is TGCGCCAGCAGCCAAGATATTGCAGATACGCAGTATTTT.

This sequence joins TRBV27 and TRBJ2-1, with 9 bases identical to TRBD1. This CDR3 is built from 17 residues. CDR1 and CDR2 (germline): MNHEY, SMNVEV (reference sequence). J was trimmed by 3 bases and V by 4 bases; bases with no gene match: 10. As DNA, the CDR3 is TGTGCCAGCAGTTCCGGGGCAAGGACAGGGGTCTACAATGAGCAGTTCTTC. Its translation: CASSSGARTGVYNEQFF.

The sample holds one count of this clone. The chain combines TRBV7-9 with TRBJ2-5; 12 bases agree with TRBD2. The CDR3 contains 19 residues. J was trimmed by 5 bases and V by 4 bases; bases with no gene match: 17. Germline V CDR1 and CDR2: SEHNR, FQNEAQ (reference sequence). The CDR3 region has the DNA TGTGCCAGCAGCTCCAGCACCCCCAGACTAGCGGGAGAGGTGGAGACCCAGTACTTC. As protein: CASSSSTPRLAGEVETQYF.

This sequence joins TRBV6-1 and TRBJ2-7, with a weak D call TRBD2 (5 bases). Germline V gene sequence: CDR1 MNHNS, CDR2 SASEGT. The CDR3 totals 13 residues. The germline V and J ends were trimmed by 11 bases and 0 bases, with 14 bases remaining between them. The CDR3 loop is CAGRSRGSYEQYF. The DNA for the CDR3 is TGTGCCGGAAGATCACGGGGCTCCTACGAGCAGTACTTC.